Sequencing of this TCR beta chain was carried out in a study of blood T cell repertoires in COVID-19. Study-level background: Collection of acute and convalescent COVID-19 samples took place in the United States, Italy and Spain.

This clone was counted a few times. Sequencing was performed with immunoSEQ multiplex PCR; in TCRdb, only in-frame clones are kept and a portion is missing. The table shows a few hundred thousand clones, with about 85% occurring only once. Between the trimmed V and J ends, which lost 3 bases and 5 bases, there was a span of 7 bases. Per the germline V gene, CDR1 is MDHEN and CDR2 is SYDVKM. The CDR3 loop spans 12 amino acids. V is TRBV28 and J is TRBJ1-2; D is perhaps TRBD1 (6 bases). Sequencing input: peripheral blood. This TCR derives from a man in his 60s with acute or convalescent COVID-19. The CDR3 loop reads CASSFTGYGYTF. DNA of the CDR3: TGTGCCAGCAGTTTTACAGGGTATGGCTACACCTTC.